The T cell receptor (beta chain) described here comes from a study of blood T cell repertoires in COVID-19 (dated by TCRdb to the early 2020s). Study-level background: Collaborator samples came from the United States, Italy and Spain and covered acute and convalescent phases of COVID-19. The material from the prospective study consisted of cDNA or gDNA derived from T cells, B-cell-depleted T cells, or PBMCs. Subjects who had been exposed to COVID-19, were actively infected with it, or had recovered from it provided the deeply sampled blood TCRbeta repertoires that made up the dataset. The repertoires were made available in a free public database intended to serve as a resource for research on the immune response to SARS-CoV-2. Samples came from the ongoing ImmuneRACE study (first 160 participants) plus 1,254 subjects from 6 global collaborators. The sample metadata nearly always contained a de-identified subject ID, COVID-19 status, age in years and sex. Where available, HLA class I and class II types were taken from metadata supplied by the sample provider and were not determined by assay-based typing.

Collaborating institutions collected whole blood in K2EDTA tubes following their own protocols. For TCRbeta analysis, collaborators shipped samples as frozen whole blood, isolated PBMCs, or DNA extracted from either of those sample types. The investigation overall reported the following: How much clinical and demographic metadata was included differed by source and by participant, and the metadata was provided uncurated.

V is pared back by 10 bases and J by 0 bases, with 12 bases lying between the germline termini. For CDR1 and CDR2, the germline V gene lists SNHLY and FYNNEI. The CDR3 starts with the cysteine, ends with the phenylalanine, and has 13 residues. Only CDR3 DNA is held: 39 bases, read in frame from base 1. TCRbeta CDR3 regions were amplified from genomic DNA by means of the immunoSEQ Assay, a bias-controlled multiplex PCR. Processing in the source paper ran as follows. Nucleated cell counts per sample were estimated from amplification of reference gene primers within the assay. To quantify the absolute abundance of each unique TCRbeta CDR3 rearrangement, sequence reads were collapsed and filtered. For each sample, productive Simpson clonality was calculated by taking the square root of Simpson's diversity index across productive rearrangements. The table comes from immuneACCESS by way of TCRdb, which keeps in-frame sequences with V and J called. Part of the clones is missing from these tables; in studies checked, under half for an unresolved V gene and the rest for unknown reasons. D and trimming were read from the DNA, whereas the V and J calls and clone size are those reported in that table. The sample contains 140,000 to 150,000 clones, 84% of them found a single time. The top ten clonotypes cover 44% of the sample.

A note on this clone: Its antigen is still unknown. The record has no base qualities; no much larger clone is one base away.

What was sequenced was peripheral blood. The TCR sequence derives from a human donor in a cohort sampled during active COVID-19. This receptor chain uses TRBV2 and TRBJ1-1; a tentative D call is TRBD1 (5 bases match). The nucleotide sequence is TGTGCCACTTCGACAGCCTTGAACACTGAAGCTTTCTTT. Translated, it reads CATSTALNTEAFF.